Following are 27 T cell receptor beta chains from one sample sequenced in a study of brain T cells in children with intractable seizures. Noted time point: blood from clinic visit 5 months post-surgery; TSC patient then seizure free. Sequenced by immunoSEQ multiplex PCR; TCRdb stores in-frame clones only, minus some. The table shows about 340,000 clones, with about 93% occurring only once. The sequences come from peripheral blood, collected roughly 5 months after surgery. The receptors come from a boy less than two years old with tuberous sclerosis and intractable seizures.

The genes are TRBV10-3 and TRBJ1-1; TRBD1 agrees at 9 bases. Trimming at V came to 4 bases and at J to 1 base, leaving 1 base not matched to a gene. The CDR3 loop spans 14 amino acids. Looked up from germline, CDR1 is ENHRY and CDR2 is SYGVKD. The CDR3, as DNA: TGTGCCATCAGTGTGGGACAGGGGAACACTGAAGCTTTCTTT. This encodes CAISVGQGNTEAFF.

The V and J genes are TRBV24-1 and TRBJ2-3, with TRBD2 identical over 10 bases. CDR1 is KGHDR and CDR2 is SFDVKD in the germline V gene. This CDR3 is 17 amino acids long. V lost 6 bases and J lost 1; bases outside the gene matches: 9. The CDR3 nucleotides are TGTGCCACCAGTTTGGGGTGGGGGACTAGCGGCACAGATACGCAGTATTTT. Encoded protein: CATSLGWGTSGTDTQYF.

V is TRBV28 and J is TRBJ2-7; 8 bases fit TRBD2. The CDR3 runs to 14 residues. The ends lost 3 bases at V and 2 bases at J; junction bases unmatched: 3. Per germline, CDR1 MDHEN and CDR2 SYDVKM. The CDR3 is CASSFSGTAYEQYF. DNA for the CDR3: TGTGCCAGCAGTTTTAGCGGGACGGCCTACGAGCAGTACTTC. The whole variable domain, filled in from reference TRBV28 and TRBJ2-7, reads DVKVTQSSRYLVKRTGEKVFLECVQDMDHENMFWYRQDPGLGLRLIYFSYDVKMKEKGDIPEGYSVSREKKERFSLILESASTNQTSMYLCASSFSGTAYEQYFGPGTRLTVT.

The CDR3 loop reads CASSLRLAGSSVEQYF. The CDR3 DNA reads TGTGCCAGCAGTTTGAGGCTGGCGGGATCCTCAGTCGAGCAGTACTTC. The V and J genes are TRBV27 and TRBJ2-7, with D possibly being TRBD2 (6 bases). CDR3 size: 16 residues. V was pared by 3 bases and J by 6 bases, with 21 bases between. CDR1 and CDR2 (germline): MNHEY, SMNVEV (reference sequence).

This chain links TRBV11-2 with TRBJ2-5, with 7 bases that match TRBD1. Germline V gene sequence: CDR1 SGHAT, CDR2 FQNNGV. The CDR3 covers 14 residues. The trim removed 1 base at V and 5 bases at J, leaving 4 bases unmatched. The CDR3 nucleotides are TGTGCCAGCAGCTTAGTAGGGGGCGGGGAGACCCAGTACTTC. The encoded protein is CASSLVGGGETQYF.

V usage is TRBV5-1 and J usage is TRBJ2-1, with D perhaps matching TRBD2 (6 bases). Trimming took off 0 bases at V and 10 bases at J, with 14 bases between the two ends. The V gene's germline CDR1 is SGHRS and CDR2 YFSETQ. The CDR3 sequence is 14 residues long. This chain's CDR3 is CASSLVGGFWEQFF. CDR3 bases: TGCGCCAGCAGCTTGGTTGGGGGGTTCTGGGAGCAGTTCTTC. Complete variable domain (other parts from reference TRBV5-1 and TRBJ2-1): KAGVTQTPRYLIKTRGQQVTLSCSPISGHRSVSWYQQTPGQGLQFLFEYFSETQRNKGNFPGRFSGRQFSNSRSEMNVSTLELGDSALYLCASSLVGGFWEQFFGPGTRLTVL.

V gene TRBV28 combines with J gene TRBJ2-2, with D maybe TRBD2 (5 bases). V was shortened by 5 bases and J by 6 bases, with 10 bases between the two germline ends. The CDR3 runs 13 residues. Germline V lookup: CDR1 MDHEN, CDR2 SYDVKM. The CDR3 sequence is CASSPLGAGELFF. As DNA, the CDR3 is TGTGCCAGCAGTCCGTTGGGAGCCGGGGAGCTGTTTTTT. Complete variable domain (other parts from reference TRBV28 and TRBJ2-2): DVKVTQSSRYLVKRTGEKVFLECVQDMDHENMFWYRQDPGLGLRLIYFSYDVKMKEKGDIPEGYSVSREKKERFSLILESASTNQTSMYLCASSPLGAGELFFGEGSRLTVL.

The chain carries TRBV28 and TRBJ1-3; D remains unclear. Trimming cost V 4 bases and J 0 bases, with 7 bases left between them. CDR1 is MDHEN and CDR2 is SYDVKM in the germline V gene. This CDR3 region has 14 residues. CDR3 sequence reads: CASSYRISGNTIYF. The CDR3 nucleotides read TGTGCCAGCAGTTACCGGATCTCTGGAAACACCATATATTTT.

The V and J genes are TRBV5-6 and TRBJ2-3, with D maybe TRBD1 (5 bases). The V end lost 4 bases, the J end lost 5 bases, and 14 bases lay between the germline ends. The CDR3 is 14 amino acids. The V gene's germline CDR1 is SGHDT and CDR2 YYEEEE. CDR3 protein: CASSAVGPGDTQYF. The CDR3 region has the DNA TGTGCCAGCAGCGCGGTGGGGCCTGGAGATACGCAGTATTTT.

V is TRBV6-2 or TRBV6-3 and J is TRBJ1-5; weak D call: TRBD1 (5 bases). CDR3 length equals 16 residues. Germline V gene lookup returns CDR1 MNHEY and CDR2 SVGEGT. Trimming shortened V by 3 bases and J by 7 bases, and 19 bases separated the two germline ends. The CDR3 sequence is CASSYPRVGKGQPQHF. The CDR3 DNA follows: TGTGCCAGCAGTTATCCCAGGGTGGGTAAAGGACAGCCCCAGCATTTT.

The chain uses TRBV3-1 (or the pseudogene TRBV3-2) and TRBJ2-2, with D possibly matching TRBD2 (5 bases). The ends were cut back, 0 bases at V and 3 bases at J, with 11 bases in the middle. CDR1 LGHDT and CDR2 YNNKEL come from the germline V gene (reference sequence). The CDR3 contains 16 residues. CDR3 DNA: TGTGCCAGCAGCCAAGATCGGGAAAAGTACACCGGGGAGCTGTTTTTT. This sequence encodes CASSQDREKYTGELFF.

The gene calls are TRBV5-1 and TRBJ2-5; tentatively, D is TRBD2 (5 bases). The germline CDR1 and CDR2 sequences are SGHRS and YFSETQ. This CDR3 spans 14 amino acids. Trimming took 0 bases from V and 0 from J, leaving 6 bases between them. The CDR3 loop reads CASSLGENQETQYF. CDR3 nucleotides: TGCGCCAGCAGCTTGGGGGAGAACCAAGAGACCCAGTACTTC.

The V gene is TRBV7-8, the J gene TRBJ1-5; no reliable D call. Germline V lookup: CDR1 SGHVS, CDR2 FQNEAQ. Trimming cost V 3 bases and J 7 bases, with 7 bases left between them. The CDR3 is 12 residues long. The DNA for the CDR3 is TGTGCCAGCAGCTTTAGATCCCAGCCCCAGCATTTT. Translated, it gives CASSFRSQPQHF.

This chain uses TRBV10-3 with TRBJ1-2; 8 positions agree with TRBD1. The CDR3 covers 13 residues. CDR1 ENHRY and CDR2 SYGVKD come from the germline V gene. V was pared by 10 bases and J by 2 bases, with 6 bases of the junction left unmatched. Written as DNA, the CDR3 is TGTGCCACCGGACAGGGTCCCAACTATGGCTACACCTTC. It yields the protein CATGQGPNYGYTF.

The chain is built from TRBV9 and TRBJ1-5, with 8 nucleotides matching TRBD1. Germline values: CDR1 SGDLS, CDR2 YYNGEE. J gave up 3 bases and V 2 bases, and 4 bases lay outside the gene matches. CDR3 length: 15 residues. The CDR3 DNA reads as TGTGCCAGCAGCGTCGGGACAGGCTACAATCAGCCCCAGCATTTT. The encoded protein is CASSVGTGYNQPQHF.

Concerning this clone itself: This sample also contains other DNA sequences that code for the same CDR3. CDR3 sequence (DNA): TGTGCCAGCAGCCAAGTGAGGGGGACTGAAGCTTTCTTT. It codes for CASSQVRGTEAFF. The chain uses TRBV3-1 (or the pseudogene TRBV3-2) and TRBJ1-1, with D maybe TRBD1 (6 bases). The CDR3 extends over 13 amino acids. Germline V CDR1 and CDR2: LGHDT, YNNKEL (reference sequence). Trimming pared 1 base from V and 5 bases from J, leaving 8 bases between.

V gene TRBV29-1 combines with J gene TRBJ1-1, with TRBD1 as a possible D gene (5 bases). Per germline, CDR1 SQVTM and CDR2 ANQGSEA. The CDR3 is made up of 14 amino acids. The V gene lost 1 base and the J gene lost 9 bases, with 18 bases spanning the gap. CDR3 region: CSVEGDAGLGKAFF. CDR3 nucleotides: TGCAGCGTTGAAGGGGACGCAGGGTTGGGTAAAGCTTTCTTT.

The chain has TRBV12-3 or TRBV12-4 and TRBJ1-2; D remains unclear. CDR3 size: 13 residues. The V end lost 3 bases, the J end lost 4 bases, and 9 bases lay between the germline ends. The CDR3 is CASSFESGYGYTF. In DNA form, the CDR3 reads TGTGCCAGCAGTTTTGAGTCGGGCTATGGCTACACCTTC.

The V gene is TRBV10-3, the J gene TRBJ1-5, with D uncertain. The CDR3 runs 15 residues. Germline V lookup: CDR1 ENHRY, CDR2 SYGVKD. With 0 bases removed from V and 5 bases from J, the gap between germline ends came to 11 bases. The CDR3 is CAISESRGRDQPQHF. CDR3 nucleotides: TGTGCCATCAGTGAGTCACGGGGTCGGGATCAGCCCCAGCATTTT.

CDR3 DNA sequence: TGTGCCAGCAGCTTAGCCAGAAATGAGCAGTTCTTC. This codes for CASSLARNEQFF. This sequence joins TRBV7-6 and TRBJ2-1; the D is unclear. The germline gives CDR1 SGHVS, CDR2 FNYEAQ. V was clipped by 0 bases and J by 7 bases, with 4 bases between them. There are 12 residues in the CDR3.

The CDR3 spells CASRPHRPYEQYF. The CDR3 DNA sequence: TGTGCCAGCAGGCCCCACCGTCCCTACGAGCAGTACTTC. V is TRBV2 and J is TRBJ2-7, with D unclear. V was shortened by 6 bases and J by 2 bases, with 11 bases between the two germline ends. This CDR3 contains 13 residues. CDR1 and CDR2 (germline): SNHLY, FYNNEI.

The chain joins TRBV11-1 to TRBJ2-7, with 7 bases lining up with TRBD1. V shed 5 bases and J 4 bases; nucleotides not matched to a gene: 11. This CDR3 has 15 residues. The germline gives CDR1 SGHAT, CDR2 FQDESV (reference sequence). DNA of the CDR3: TGTGCCAGCAGCGCCCGGACAGGCTCCTCGTACGAGCAGTACTTC. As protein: CASSARTGSSYEQYF.

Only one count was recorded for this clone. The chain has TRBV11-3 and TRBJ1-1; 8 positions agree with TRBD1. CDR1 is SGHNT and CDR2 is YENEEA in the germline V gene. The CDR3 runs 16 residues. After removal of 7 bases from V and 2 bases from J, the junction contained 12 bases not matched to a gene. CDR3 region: CASNPPQAGGNTEAFF. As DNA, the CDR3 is TGTGCCAGCAACCCCCCCCAAGCAGGGGGCAACACTGAAGCTTTCTTT.

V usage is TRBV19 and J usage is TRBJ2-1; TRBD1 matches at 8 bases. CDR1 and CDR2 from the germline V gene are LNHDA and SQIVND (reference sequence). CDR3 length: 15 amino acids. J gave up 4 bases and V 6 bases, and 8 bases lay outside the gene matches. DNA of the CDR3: TGTGCCAGTAGACTAGACAGGGGCCCTTACAATGAGCAGTTCTTC. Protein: CASRLDRGPYNEQFF.

CDR3 region: CASTLLGLAGVTDTQYF. Written as DNA, the CDR3 is TGTGCCAGCACCTTGCTCGGACTAGCGGGAGTTACAGATACGCAGTATTTT. The chain carries TRBV2 and TRBJ2-3; 13 nucleotides align to TRBD2. CDR1 and CDR2 (germline): SNHLY, FYNNEI. V lost 7 bases, J lost 3 bases, and 10 bases stayed unmatched. The CDR3 has 17 residues.

The CDR3 protein is CASSLKVAGGTDTQYF. The CDR3 bases are TGTGCCAGCAGCCTCAAGGTGGCGGGGGGCACAGATACGCAGTATTTT. The chain joins TRBV7-6 to TRBJ2-3; 7 bases are shared with TRBD2. CDR1 is SGHVS, CDR2 FNYEAQ, per germline. The CDR3 totals 16 residues. V lost 5 bases and J lost 1; bases outside the gene matches: 9. The full variable domain, its missing parts supplied by reference TRBV7-6 and TRBJ2-3, is GAGVSQSPRYKVTKRGQDVALRCDPISGHVSLYWYRQALGQGPEFLTYFNYEAQQDKSGLPNDRFSAERPEGSISTLTIQRTEQRDSAMYRCASSLKVAGGTDTQYFGPGTRLTVL.

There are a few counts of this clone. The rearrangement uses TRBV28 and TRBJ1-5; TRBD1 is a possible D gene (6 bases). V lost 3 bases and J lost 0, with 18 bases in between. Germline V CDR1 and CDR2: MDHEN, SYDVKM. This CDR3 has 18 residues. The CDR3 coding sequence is TGTGCCAGCAGTTTTGCTCCCGGGACACCCTATAGCAATCAGCCCCAGCATTTT. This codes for CASSFAPGTPYSNQPQHF.